This T cell receptor beta chain was identified in a study of blood T cell repertoires in COVID-19. Study context: From the United States, Italy and Spain came samples of acute and convalescent COVID-19.

CDR1 MNHNS and CDR2 SASEGT come from the germline V gene. V lost 4 bases and J lost 2, with 14 bases in between. The CDR3 has 16 amino acids. Produced via immunoSEQ multiplex PCR; TCRdb's table is partial and in-frame only. This table holds about 140,000 clones, 60% to 85% found once. The source material was peripheral blood. This TCR came from a woman aged 55-69 years with acute or convalescent COVID-19. V gene TRBV6-1 combines with J gene TRBJ2-2, with D possibly being TRBD2 (6 bases). DNA of the CDR3: TGTGCCAGCAGTGGGGGACTTAACCCCAACACCGGGGAGCTGTTTTTT. This sequence encodes CASSGGLNPNTGELFF.